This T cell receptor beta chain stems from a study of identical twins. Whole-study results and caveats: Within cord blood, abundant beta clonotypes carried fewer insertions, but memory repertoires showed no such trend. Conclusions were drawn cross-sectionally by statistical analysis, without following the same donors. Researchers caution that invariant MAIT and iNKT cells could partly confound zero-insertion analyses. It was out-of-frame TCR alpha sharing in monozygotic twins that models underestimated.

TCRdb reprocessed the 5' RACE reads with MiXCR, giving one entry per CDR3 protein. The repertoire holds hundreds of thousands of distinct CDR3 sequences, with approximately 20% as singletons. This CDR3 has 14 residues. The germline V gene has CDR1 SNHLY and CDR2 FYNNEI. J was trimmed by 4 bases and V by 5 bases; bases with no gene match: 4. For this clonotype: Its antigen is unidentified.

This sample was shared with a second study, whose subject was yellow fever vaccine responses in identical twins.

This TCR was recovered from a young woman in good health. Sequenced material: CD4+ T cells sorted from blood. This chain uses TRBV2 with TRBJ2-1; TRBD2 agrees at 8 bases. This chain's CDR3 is CASSKRELYNEQFF. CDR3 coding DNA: TGTGCCAGCAGTAAGCGGGAGCTATACAATGAGCAGTTCTTC.